These 6 T cell receptor beta chains were all obtained from the same sample, sequenced in a study of T cells after yellow fever vaccination. TCRdb called the 5' RACE reads again in MiXCR, with one record for every CDR3 protein. This table has roughly 340,000 distinct CDR3 sequences, around 4.1% appearing once. The sequencing here drew on PBMCs, taken 5 days after the yellow fever booster vaccination. These receptors were obtained from a man aged 18 to 29 who received the YFV17D yellow fever vaccine.

This clonotype appeared a few times. This CDR3 reads CASGGGFNEQFF. CDR3 bases: TGTGCCAGCGGGGGGGGATTCAATGAGCAGTTCTTC. This chain links TRBV3-1 with TRBJ2-1, with TRBD2 matching over 7 bases. Trimming at V came to 8 bases and at J to 6 bases, leaving 4 bases not matched to a gene. CDR1 is LGHDT and CDR2 is YNNKEL in the germline V gene (reference sequence). The CDR3 is 12 residues long.

This clonotype was observed many times. The chain has TRBV5-6 and TRBJ2-7; 9 nucleotides align to TRBD2. Germline assignment: CDR1 SGHDT and CDR2 YYEEEE. The V and J ends lost 4 bases and 4 bases, in that order; junction bases with no gene match: 3. The CDR3 length is 13 residues. The CDR3 sequence is CASSGGGAYEQYF. The CDR3, as DNA: TGTGCCAGCAGCGGCGGGGGGGCTTACGAGCAGTACTTC.

The J gene is TRBJ2-1, the V gene TRBV5-6, with TRBD2 identical over 10 bases. The J segment lost 14 bases and the V segment lost 0 bases, leaving 11 bases of the junction unmatched. Germline CDR1 reads SGHDT; CDR2 reads YYEEEE. The CDR3 totals 15 residues. CDR3 sequence reads: CASSLGLAGSRGKFF. CDR3 DNA sequence: TGTGCCAGCAGCTTGGGACTAGCGGGCTCCCGGGGGAAGTTCTTC.

This clonotype was counted a few times. The gene calls are TRBV30 and TRBJ1-2, with D unclear. This CDR3 is 11 amino acids long. Germline values: CDR1 GTSNPN, CDR2 SVGIG (reference sequence). Trimming pared 5 bases from V and 5 bases from J, leaving 9 bases between. CDR3 sequence reads: CAWFLGYGYTF. The CDR3 DNA reads as TGTGCCTGGTTTTTGGGATATGGCTACACCTTC.

This clonotype was found a few times. The chain combines TRBV7-9 with TRBJ2-1, with 11 bases fitting TRBD2. Germline assignment: CDR1 SEHNR and CDR2 FQNEAQ (reference sequence). The junction had 7 bases not matched to a gene; V was cut back by 2 bases and J by 4 bases. CDR3 length equals 17 residues. The CDR3: CASSLLAGGLIYNEQFF. The CDR3 nucleotides read TGTGCCAGCAGCTTACTAGCGGGGGGCCTAATTTACAATGAGCAGTTCTTC.

The rearrangement joins TRBV4-2 to TRBJ2-7, with D tentatively TRBD1 or TRBD2 (5 bases each). Trimming removed 4 bases at V and 6 bases at J, with 13 bases between. The CDR3 runs to 13 residues. Germline V CDR1 and CDR2: LGHNA, YNFKEQ. The CDR3 loop is CASSPWDGGEQYV. CDR3 coding DNA: TGTGCCAGCAGCCCCTGGGACGGTGGCGAGCAGTACGTC.